This T cell receptor (beta chain) was recorded in a study of T-cell reconstitution after alpha-beta-depleted transplantation in children. The library targeted TCRbeta and was prepared with unique molecular identifiers. MiXCR, run by TCRdb on the PCR reads, gives a single entry per CDR3 protein. The sample has about 340,000 distinct CDR3 sequences, less than 15% seen once. Germline V CDR1 and CDR2: SGHRS, YFSETQ. The CDR3 spans 15 residues. For this clonotype: A read error may be the cause here, since a much bigger clone is one base away.

This sequence was found in a human donor who donated a stem cell graft to a child with Fanconi anemia. The source was PBMCs, collected from the stem cell graft. The gene calls are TRBV5-1 and TRBJ2-3, with D uncertain. CDR3 amino acids: CASSLNVGRPDTQFF. Written as DNA, the CDR3 is TGCGCCAGCAGCTTGAACGTAGGACGTCCAGATACGCAGTTTTTT.